A single sample is the source of the 24 T cell receptor beta chains below, sequenced in a study of regulatory T cells in long-lasting Graves disease. Investigators prepared the TCR beta libraries by applying iRepertoire HTBI primers and Arm-PCR of CDR3 regions. Each CDR3 protein is one row after TCRdb ran MiXCR on the multiplex PCR reads. The top ten clones hold around 12% of a sample with roughly 510,000 distinct CDR3 sequences, more than 15% of them seen once. Time point denoted: newly diagnosed GD, antithyroid drugs for less than 3 months. Scientists built the TCR library using RNA that was extracted from PBMCs. This sample was also put to use in a study of T cells in Graves' hyperthyroidism and ophthalmopathy.

The material was peripheral blood mononuclear cells (PBMCs), obtained at new diagnosis, from a patient treated with antithyroid drugs. These receptors originate from a man younger than 35 with Graves disease.

This clonotype was seen repeatedly, ten times or more. This chain uses TRBV12-3 or TRBV12-4 with TRBJ1-3; D unclear. V was trimmed by 5 bases and J by 2 bases, leaving 16 bases between them. CDR3 size: 16 residues. CDR3 loop: CASSPVSGPTGNTIYF. DNA for the CDR3: TGTGCCAGCAGTCCAGTCTCTGGGCCCACTGGAAACACCATATATTTT.

The sample holds a few counts of this clonotype. The chain recombines TRBV19 with TRBJ1-6, with 7 bases lining up with TRBD1. The CDR3 has 14 amino acids. Germline V CDR1 and CDR2: LNHDA, SQIVND (reference sequence). The J segment lost 10 bases and the V segment lost 6 bases, leaving 9 bases of the junction unmatched. The CDR3 spells CASRATGQGSPLHF. DNA for the CDR3: TGTGCCAGTAGGGCGACAGGGCAAGGCTCACCCCTCCACTTT.

Turning to this clonotype: Being one base from a much bigger clone, this may be a read error. J is TRBJ2-2 and V is TRBV28; TRBD2 is a possible D gene (7 bases). V was cut by 9 bases and J by 4 bases, with 18 bases left in between. The CDR3 sequence is 15 residues long. The germline CDR1 and CDR2 sequences are MDHEN and SYDVKM. CDR3: CASRGGGSSTGELFF. CDR3 DNA: TGTGCCAGTAGGGGGGGCGGCTCGAGCACCGGGGAGCTGTTTTTT.

This clonotype was detected ten times or more. The J gene is TRBJ1-1, the V gene TRBV27; D unresolved. CDR1 MNHEY and CDR2 SMNVEV come from the germline V gene (reference sequence). This CDR3 spans 14 amino acids. Trimming pared 4 bases from V and 1 base from J, leaving 10 bases between. CDR3 in DNA: TGTGCCAGCAGTTCCCAACCAGGGAACACTGAAGCTTTCTTT. Protein: CASSSQPGNTEAFF.

This clonotype has a count of ten or more. V usage is TRBV20-1 and J usage is TRBJ2-3; 7 bases fit TRBD2. Germline-derived CDR1 and CDR2 are DFQATT and SNEGSKA (reference sequence). Germline trimming cut 6 bases from V and 4 bases from J; bases unmatched to any gene: 10. The CDR3 is 14 amino acids. Here the CDR3 reads CSAGGRAGPDTQYF. For the CDR3, the DNA is TGCAGTGCCGGGGGGAGGGCCGGTCCAGATACGCAGTATTTT.

This clonotype was recorded once. The CDR3 DNA is TGCAGTGCTAGAGGGGACGGGAAAAACATTCAGTACTTC. Protein sequence: CSARGDGKNIQYF. The chain employs TRBV20-1 and TRBJ2-4; TRBD1 or TRBD2 may be the D gene (5 bases each). CDR3 size: 13 residues. V dropped 1 base and J dropped 4 bases, with 8 bases sitting between them. Germline CDR1 and CDR2: DFQATT and SNEGSKA (reference sequence).

In this sample, this clonotype turned up many times. The rearrangement joins TRBV12-3 or TRBV12-4 to TRBJ2-3; D gene unclear. The CDR3 length is 14 residues. The V end was cut by 3 bases, the J end by 2 bases, with 9 bases between. DNA of the CDR3: TGTGCCAGCAGTTTTGGGATACTCACAGATACGCAGTATTTT. It encodes CASSFGILTDTQYF.

As for this clonotype: This could be a read error, since a much larger clone is one nucleotide away. The rearrangement joins TRBV12-3 or TRBV12-4 to TRBJ1-1; D is undetermined. The CDR3 spans 14 residues. CDR3 sequence reads: CASSQTLRGTEALF. CDR3 DNA: TGTGCCAGCAGCCAAACCTTACGGGGTACTGAAGCTCTCTTT.

Only a few counts were recorded for this clonotype. The V call is TRBV20-1, the J call TRBJ2-7; D is unresolved. The germline V gene encodes CDR1 DFQATT and CDR2 SNEGSKA (reference sequence). The CDR3 has 13 residues. The germline V and J ends were trimmed by 2 bases and 2 bases, with 10 bases remaining between them. The CDR3 bases are TGCAGTGCTAGATGGGTCGACGCCTACGAGCAGTACTTC. This encodes CSARWVDAYEQYF.

This clonotype was counted many times. The CDR3 protein is CASSEGAVYEQYF. CDR3 nucleotides: TGTGCCAGCAGTGAAGGGGCCGTGTACGAGCAGTACTTC. V usage is TRBV2 and J usage is TRBJ2-7; no firm D call. From germline, CDR1 is SNHLY and CDR2 FYNNEI. V was shortened by 1 base and J by 4 bases, with 8 bases between the two germline ends. The CDR3 totals 13 residues.

Only a few counts were recorded for this clonotype. This sequence joins TRBV7-8 and TRBJ1-5; possibly TRBD1 for D (5 bases). CDR3 size: 16 residues. Germline V gene lookup returns CDR1 SGHVS and CDR2 FQNEAQ. The V and J ends lost 5 bases and 4 bases respectively, with 18 bases between them. In DNA form, the CDR3 reads TGTGCCAGCAGCCTGGGAGTGGGACGGACTAATCAGCCCCAGCATTTT. This gives the protein CASSLGVGRTNQPQHF.

The chain uses TRBV2 and TRBJ1-2; 9 bases align to TRBD1. J was trimmed by 3 bases and V by 8 bases; bases with no gene match: 7. This CDR3 region has 14 residues. Looked up from germline, CDR1 is SNHLY and CDR2 is FYNNEI. In DNA form, the CDR3 reads TGTGCCAGCGGGCCGGACAGGGGTGACTATGGCTACACCTTC. Encoded protein: CASGPDRGDYGYTF.

Remarks on this clonotype: A much larger clone lies one base from this, so it may be a read error. The CDR3 end shows no conserved phenylalanine or tryptophan, and so a read error is likely. The chain couples TRBV30 to TRBJ1-6; 8 bases fit TRBD1. This CDR3 contains 14 residues. Germline assignment: CDR1 GTSNPN and CDR2 SVGIG (reference sequence). Unmatched junction bases numbered 6, after V lost 1 base and J lost 10 bases. The CDR3 loop is CAWSDGQGWSPLHL. The CDR3 region has the DNA TGTGCCTGGAGTGACGGACAGGGATGGTCACCCCTCCACCTT.

There are many counts of this clonotype. The chain combines TRBV6-1 with TRBJ2-7, with D possibly TRBD1 on 6 matching bases. The CDR3 has 15 residues. The ends were cut back, 6 bases at V and 3 bases at J, with 18 bases in the middle. The germline V gene has CDR1 MNHNS and CDR2 SASEGT. CDR3: CASSQGQGLDYEQYF. Here the CDR3 DNA reads TGTGCCAGCAGCCAAGGGCAGGGGCTTGACTACGAGCAGTACTTC.

Note on this clonotype: The junction shows a germline mismatch at one end, possibly a read error. The chain links TRBV5-1 to TRBJ2-1, with TRBD1 as a possible D gene (5 bases). The CDR3 contains 14 residues. Germline values: CDR1 SGHRS, CDR2 YFSETQ. The chain's CDR3 is CASSLDRTYNGQFF. The CDR3 DNA is TGCGCCAGCAGCTTGGACAGGACCTACAATGGGCAGTTCTTC.

The V gene is TRBV27, the J gene TRBJ1-4, with D perhaps TRBD1 (5 bases). Trimming shortened V by 5 bases and J by 13 bases, and 17 bases separated the two germline ends. Germline V CDR1 and CDR2: MNHEY, SMNVEV (reference sequence). The CDR3 extends over 13 amino acids. Written as DNA, the CDR3 is TGTGCCAGCAGTCCATCTCCGGGAGGGGTACTGTTTTTT. Protein: CASSPSPGGVLFF.

This clonotype was observed a handful of times. This sequence joins TRBV29-1 and TRBJ2-1; TRBD2 might be the D (5 bases). The germline V gene encodes CDR1 SQVTM and CDR2 ANQGSEA. This CDR3 comprises 11 residues. V was pared by 7 bases and J by 12 bases, with 16 bases between. In DNA form, the CDR3 reads TGCAGCGCAAGACCCGAGGAGGTGCAGTTCTTC. Its protein product is CSARPEEVQFF.

This clonotype was found many times. This chain joins TRBV28 and TRBJ1-1, with D maybe TRBD1 (5 bases). CDR3 length equals 14 residues. CDR1 is MDHEN and CDR2 is SYDVKM in the germline V gene. Trimming pared 3 bases from V and 4 bases from J, leaving 12 bases between. The CDR3 nucleotides are TGTGCCAGCAGTTTTGACAGAGAAGTCACTGAAGCTTTCTTT. As protein: CASSFDREVTEAFF.

As for this clonotype: This clone may be a read error of a much larger clone one base away. The CDR3 DNA sequence: TGTACCAGCAGCTTAGTTCGTCTAGCGGGAGCTCAACCAGATACGCAGTATTTT. This sequence encodes CTSSLVRLAGAQPDTQYF. The chain joins TRBV7-2 to TRBJ2-3, with 10 bases matching TRBD2. With V trimmed by 1 base and J by 4 bases, 11 bases remained unmatched. Germline CDR1 reads SGHTA; CDR2 reads FQGNSA. The CDR3 has 18 residues.

The chain employs TRBV12-3 or TRBV12-4 and TRBJ2-3; TRBD1 agrees at 7 bases. The end of the DNA is better explained by TRBJ1-1, so the J call may be wrong. The CDR3 has 13 amino acids. CDR3 protein: CASRPTGTVEAFF. As DNA, the CDR3 is TGTGCCAGCAGGCCAACGGGGACAGTCGAAGCTTTCTTT.

The sample holds a few counts of this clonotype. This sequence joins TRBV20-1 and TRBJ2-7; 8 bases align to TRBD2. Germline CDR1 reads DFQATT; CDR2 reads SNEGSKA (reference sequence). V lost 3 bases, J lost 5 bases, and 6 bases stayed unmatched. The CDR3 sequence is 13 residues long. The CDR3 DNA sequence: TGCAGTGCTAGCGGGAGGGCCATCGACGAGCAGTACTTC. It translates to CSASGRAIDEQYF.

V usage is TRBV27 and J usage is TRBJ2-3, with D perhaps matching TRBD2 (6 bases). The germline V gene encodes CDR1 MNHEY and CDR2 SMNVEV (reference sequence). This CDR3 comprises 14 residues. The CDR3 loop is CRNPGGRVTDTQYF. The CDR3 nucleotides are TGTCGGAACCCCGGAGGGAGAGTAACAGATACGCAGTATTTT.

This clonotype appeared many times. V gene TRBV6-1 combines with J gene TRBJ2-4; TRBD1 might be the D (6 bases). Looked up from germline, CDR1 is MNHNS and CDR2 is SASEGT. Deletions cut 8 bases from V and 3 bases from J, with 11 bases between. This CDR3 contains 13 residues. CDR3 protein: CASGTLDKNIQYF. CDR3 sequence (DNA): TGTGCCAGCGGGACACTCGACAAAAACATTCAGTACTTC.

This clonotype occurred a few times. A clone one base away is much larger, so this may be a read error. The chain combines TRBV28 with TRBJ2-7, with D unresolved. The CDR3 has 16 amino acids. CDR1 is MDHEN and CDR2 is SYDVKM in the germline V gene. Trimming took off 6 bases at V and 3 bases at J, with 21 bases between the two ends. The CDR3 DNA follows: TGTGCCAGCAGCCCCACGGTTGTCAGACACAACTACGAGCAGTACTTC. Translation gives CASSPTVVRHNYEQYF.